This TCR beta chain was recovered during a study of blood T cell repertoires in COVID-19. Study in general: Sample material is recorded as cDNA or gDNA derived from T cells, B-cell-depleted T cells, or PBMCs.

Assay used: immunoSEQ multiplex PCR; TCRdb lists only in-frame clones, some missing. This table holds about 260,000 clones, roughly 84% found once. Trimming removed 6 bases from V and 7 bases from J; junction bases left unmatched: 15. This CDR3 has 17 residues. Germline CDR1 reads SGHVS; CDR2 reads FQNEAQ. The TCR was taken from a human donor in a cohort sampled during active COVID-19. The gene calls are TRBV7-8 and TRBJ1-4; TRBD1 agrees at 9 bases. Sample: peripheral blood. The CDR3 sequence is CASRSTGGGLKGEKLFF. Written as DNA, the CDR3 is TGTGCCAGCAGGTCGACAGGGGGTGGGCTAAAAGGTGAAAAACTGTTTTTT. The full variable domain, completed using reference TRBV7-8 and TRBJ1-4, is GAGVSQSPRYKVAKRGQDVALRCDPISGHVSLFWYQQALGQGPEFLTYFQNEAQLDKSGLPSDRFFAERPEGSVSTLKIQRTQQEDSAVYLCASRSTGGGLKGEKLFFGSGTQLSVL.